The 29 T cell receptor beta chains listed next were all sequenced from one sample in a study of CD8 T cells in Susac syndrome. When the RNA was reverse transcribed, random hexamers were used with an input of roughly 0.45 to 1 ug. TCRdb analysed the immunoSEQ multiplex PCR reads with MiXCR anew, one entry per CDR3 protein. The table lists 200,000 to 250,000 distinct CDR3 sequences, approximately 95% of them singletons. Sequenced: CD4+ T cells from PBMCs. These TCRs come from a human donor with multiple sclerosis.

The DNA of the CDR3 is TGCGCCAGCAGCTTGGCGGGAACTAGCGGGGTGTATGGTGAGCAGTTCTTC. It encodes CASSLAGTSGVYGEQFF. This chain uses TRBV5-1 with TRBJ2-1; 10 nucleotides agree with TRBD2. The V and J ends lost 0 bases and 9 bases, in that order; junction bases with no gene match: 12. This CDR3 is 17 amino acids long. From germline, CDR1 is SGHRS and CDR2 YFSETQ.

The CDR3 is CSARDSPEKLFF. Written as DNA, the CDR3 is TGCAGTGCTAGAGATTCCCCCGAAAAACTGTTTTTT. The chain combines TRBV20-1 with TRBJ1-4; D remains ambiguous. Germline V gene data show CDR1 as DFQATT and CDR2 as SNEGSKA (reference sequence). The CDR3 runs 12 residues. V was pared by 0 bases and J by 8 bases, with 7 bases between.

This sequence joins TRBV18 and TRBJ1-5; 8 bases line up with TRBD1. This CDR3 contains 13 residues. With 6 bases clipped from V and 7 bases from J, the junction kept 5 bases outside the gene matches. Per germline, CDR1 KGHSH and CDR2 LQKENI. The CDR3 DNA sequence: TGTGCCAGCTCCCAGGGGGCTGGACAGCCCCAGCATTTT. Its translation is CASSQGAGQPQHF.

The chain has TRBV29-1 and TRBJ1-5; weak D call: TRBD1 (5 bases). V dropped 3 bases and J dropped 7 bases, with 13 bases sitting between them. CDR3 length: 13 amino acids. CDR1 and CDR2 from the germline V gene are SQVTM and ANQGSEA. The CDR3 region is CSVDGIEGQPQHF. CDR3 bases: TGCAGCGTTGATGGGATCGAGGGGCAGCCCCAGCATTTT.

The chain's CDR3 is CASSQSPDQPQHF. CDR3 nucleotide sequence: TGTGCCAGCAGCCAATCACCCGATCAGCCCCAGCATTTT. The chain carries TRBV3-1 and TRBJ1-5; D not certain. The length of the CDR3 is 13 residues. V lost 2 bases and J 5 bases, leaving 7 bases between the germline ends. The germline gives CDR1 LGHDT, CDR2 YNNKEL (reference sequence).

J is TRBJ2-1 and V is TRBV9; 8 bases line up with TRBD2. V trimming: 4 bases; J trimming: 7 bases; junction bases outside the gene matches: 10. Looked up from germline, CDR1 is SGDLS and CDR2 is YYNGEE. The CDR3 has 15 residues. The CDR3 loop reads CASSPIAGSRNEQFF. The CDR3, as DNA: TGTGCCAGCAGCCCGATAGCGGGGTCACGGAATGAGCAGTTCTTC.

This chain uses TRBV24-1 with TRBJ2-3; D may be TRBD2 (5 bases). V was trimmed by 6 bases and J by 6 bases, leaving 15 bases between them. The CDR3 is made up of 14 amino acids. Germline lookup yields CDR1 KGHDR and CDR2 SFDVKD. In DNA, the CDR3 is TGTGCCACCAGTCCAGGATCGTCGGGGGATACGCAGTATTTT. Protein product: CATSPGSSGDTQYF.

A remark on this clonotype: It is unclear where the CDR3 begins or ends on the DNA, so no DNA is shown, and the CDR3 is as TCRdb lists it. This CDR3 reads CASSLVGLGAYF. V usage is TRBV5-6 and J usage is TRBJ2-3; the D call in the table, TRBD1, was not verified against the DNA. Inclusive of both ends, the CDR3 amounts to 12 amino acids. The germline CDR1 and CDR2 sequences are SGHDT and YYEEEE.

This clonotype was observed a single time. V is TRBV13 and J is TRBJ2-1; D may be TRBD1 (5 bases). CDR3 length: 17 amino acids. Trimming shortened V by 2 bases and J by 4 bases, and 18 bases separated the two germline ends. Germline V gene data show CDR1 as PRHDT and CDR2 as FYEKMQ (reference sequence). The CDR3: CASSLFGTGNVYNEQFF. CDR3 sequence (DNA): TGTGCCAGCAGCTTATTCGGAACAGGAAACGTTTACAATGAGCAGTTCTTC.

The V and J genes are TRBV30 and TRBJ1-1; the D is unclear. The length of the CDR3 is 13 residues. The germline V gene has CDR1 GTSNPN and CDR2 SVGIG (reference sequence). Trimming cost V 3 bases and J 3 bases, with 11 bases left between them. CDR3 amino acids: CAWRQLRDTEAFF. The CDR3, as DNA: TGTGCCTGGAGACAGTTAAGGGACACTGAAGCTTTCTTT.

The chain combines TRBV20-1 with TRBJ1-6, with TRBD1 as a possible D gene (5 bases). Between the trimmed V and J ends, which lost 1 base and 9 bases, there was a span of 10 bases. The CDR3 length is 13 residues. CDR1 is DFQATT, CDR2 SNEGSKA, per germline (reference sequence). Written as DNA, the CDR3 is TGCAGTGCTAGAGGGGGCGGAATTTCACCCCTCCACTTT. This translates into CSARGGGISPLHF.

The V gene is TRBV9, the J gene TRBJ2-5, with D possibly being TRBD2 (6 bases). This CDR3 is built from 14 residues. Germline V gene lookup returns CDR1 SGDLS and CDR2 YYNGEE. V was pared by 4 bases and J by 4 bases, with 14 bases between. The CDR3 here is CASSPMGGGETQYF. CDR3 nucleotide sequence: TGTGCCAGCAGCCCAATGGGGGGAGGAGAGACCCAGTACTTC.

This clonotype was recorded only once. The rearrangement joins TRBV9 to TRBJ1-1, with 7 bases aligning to TRBD1. The length of the CDR3 is 15 residues. From germline, CDR1 is SGDLS and CDR2 YYNGEE. Unmatched junction bases numbered 5, after V lost 2 bases and J lost 1 base. The CDR3 region has the DNA TGTGCCAGCAGCGTCCACCCAGGGGGGAACACTGAAGCTTTCTTT. Protein sequence: CASSVHPGGNTEAFF.

The chain recombines TRBV12-3 or TRBV12-4 with TRBJ1-1; D is uncertain. Trimming took off 5 bases at V and 0 bases at J, with 7 bases between the two ends. This CDR3 comprises 13 residues. CDR3 sequence reads: CASSPLLNTEAFF. DNA of the CDR3: TGTGCCAGCAGTCCCTTATTGAACACTGAAGCTTTCTTT.

This chain uses TRBV30 with TRBJ1-5; no firm D call. CDR1 is GTSNPN, CDR2 SVGIG, per germline (reference sequence). V lost 1 base and J lost 0, with 4 bases in between. The CDR3 extends over 13 amino acids. The CDR3 spells CAWSANSNQPQHF. The CDR3 nucleotides read TGTGCCTGGAGTGCCAATAGCAATCAGCCCCAGCATTTT.

The genes are TRBV18 and TRBJ1-1, with D tentatively TRBD1 (6 bases). The CDR3 is made up of 13 amino acids. CDR1 is KGHSH, CDR2 LQKENI, per germline. V was pared by 4 bases and J by 3 bases, with 9 bases between. The CDR3 DNA reads as TGTGCCAGCTCACTGAGGACAGACACTGAAGCTTTCTTT. Protein product: CASSLRTDTEAFF.

The rearrangement uses TRBV12-3 or TRBV12-4 and TRBJ1-6; 7 nucleotides line up with TRBD1. The length of the CDR3 is 14 residues. The junction had 7 bases not matched to a gene; V was cut back by 7 bases and J by 7 bases. The CDR3 sequence: CASIPTGRNSPLHF. DNA for the CDR3: TGTGCCAGCATTCCGACAGGGAGGAATTCACCCCTCCACTTT.

The chain recombines TRBV29-1 with TRBJ1-4; perhaps TRBD1 as D (5 bases). This CDR3 is built from 12 residues. Per germline, CDR1 SQVTM and CDR2 ANQGSEA. Trimming took off 3 bases at V and 12 bases at J, with 14 bases between the two ends. The CDR3 bases are TGCAGCGTTGAGGGGACGGCGAATGAACTGTTTTTT. This gives the protein CSVEGTANELFF.

This sequence joins TRBV9 and TRBJ1-6; no clear D gene. Trimming stripped 0 bases from V and 14 bases from J, with 9 bases between. CDR1 is SGDLS and CDR2 is YYNGEE in the germline V gene. This CDR3 is built from 12 residues. CDR3 in amino acids: CASSVDLTTLHF. Here the CDR3 DNA reads TGTGCCAGCAGCGTAGATTTAACCACCCTCCACTTT.

V usage is TRBV29-1 and J usage is TRBJ1-2; D possibly corresponds to TRBD1 (5 bases). The CDR3 is made up of 11 amino acids. V was cut by 5 bases and J by 8 bases, with 12 bases left in between. The germline V gene encodes CDR1 SQVTM and CDR2 ANQGSEA. As DNA, the CDR3 is TGCAGCGTTAGAGGGACTGGCGGCTACACCTTC. This codes for CSVRGTGGYTF.

This clonotype was observed a single time. The J gene is TRBJ2-3, the V gene TRBV29-1; TRBD2 agrees at 8 bases. V lost 3 bases, J lost 1 base, and 12 bases stayed unmatched. CDR3 length: 17 residues. In germline, CDR1 is SQVTM, CDR2 ANQGSEA. CDR3 protein: CSVDPGFGAGGTDTQYF. CDR3 DNA: TGCAGCGTTGACCCTGGATTTGGAGCGGGGGGCACAGATACGCAGTATTTT.

The chain employs TRBV12-3 or TRBV12-4 and TRBJ2-1; D is unclear. With 1 base removed from V and 0 bases from J, the gap between germline ends came to 7 bases. CDR3 size: 15 residues. CDR3 nucleotide sequence: TGTGCCAGCAGTTTAGAGGGAAGCTCCTACAATGAGCAGTTCTTC. This gives the protein CASSLEGSSYNEQFF.

The chain combines TRBV18 with TRBJ1-2, with 7 bases fitting TRBD1. V dropped 3 bases and J dropped 5; count of bases not matched to a gene: 12. Per germline, CDR1 KGHSH and CDR2 LQKENI. The CDR3 contains 16 residues. CDR3 loop: CASSPVRDSGGYGYTF. The CDR3 nucleotides are TGTGCCAGCTCACCCGTGAGGGACAGCGGAGGGTATGGCTACACCTTC.

The CDR3 sequence: CASSRDGQYYGYTF. The CDR3 nucleotides read TGTGCCAGCAGCCGGGACGGCCAGTACTATGGCTACACCTTC. The chain joins TRBV25-1 to TRBJ1-2, with a weak D call TRBD1 (5 bases). V lost 6 bases to trimming and J lost 3 bases, with 14 bases between them. The germline V gene encodes CDR1 MGHDK and CDR2 SYGVNS. The CDR3 spans 14 residues.

The chain recombines TRBV12-3 or TRBV12-4 with TRBJ1-2; D is undetermined. V was clipped by 3 bases and J by 6 bases, with 8 bases between them. The CDR3 has 12 residues. The CDR3 reads CASSFLGNGYTF. In DNA, the CDR3 is TGTGCCAGCAGTTTTCTGGGTAATGGCTACACCTTC.

The V gene is TRBV29-1, the J gene TRBJ2-1; no clear D gene. This CDR3 is built from 12 residues. Germline assignment: CDR1 SQVTM and CDR2 ANQGSEA. The CDR3 DNA sequence: TGCGGCCTGCGGAGCTCCTACAATGAGCAGTTCTTC. Amino acids: CGLRSSYNEQFF.

The genes are TRBV29-1 and TRBJ2-2, with 7 bases that match TRBD1. Germline trimming cut 6 bases from V and 6 bases from J; bases unmatched to any gene: 10. Germline-derived CDR1 and CDR2 are SQVTM and ANQGSEA. This CDR3 has 14 residues. The CDR3 DNA is TGCAGCGTACAACGAACAGGGGCCCCCGGGGAGCTGTTTTTT. Translating gives CSVQRTGAPGELFF.

The chain joins TRBV30 to TRBJ2-5; D may be TRBD2 (6 bases). This CDR3 has 13 residues. CDR1 and CDR2 (germline): GTSNPN, SVGIG (reference sequence). V lost 1 base and J lost 5, with 11 bases in between. CDR3 in DNA: TGTGCCTGGAGTGCACTAGCTCCGGAGACCCAGTACTTC. Amino acids: CAWSALAPETQYF.

This chain uses TRBV3-1 with TRBJ2-5, with 10 bases that match TRBD2. The CDR3 covers 19 residues. Germline lookup yields CDR1 LGHDT and CDR2 YNNKEL (reference sequence). J lost 1 base, V lost 0 bases, and 11 bases had no gene match. CDR3 sequence (DNA): TGTGCCAGCAGCCAAGATCCGGTTTTGGAGCGGGGGGGCCAAGAGACCCAGTACTTC. Protein: CASSQDPVLERGGQETQYF.